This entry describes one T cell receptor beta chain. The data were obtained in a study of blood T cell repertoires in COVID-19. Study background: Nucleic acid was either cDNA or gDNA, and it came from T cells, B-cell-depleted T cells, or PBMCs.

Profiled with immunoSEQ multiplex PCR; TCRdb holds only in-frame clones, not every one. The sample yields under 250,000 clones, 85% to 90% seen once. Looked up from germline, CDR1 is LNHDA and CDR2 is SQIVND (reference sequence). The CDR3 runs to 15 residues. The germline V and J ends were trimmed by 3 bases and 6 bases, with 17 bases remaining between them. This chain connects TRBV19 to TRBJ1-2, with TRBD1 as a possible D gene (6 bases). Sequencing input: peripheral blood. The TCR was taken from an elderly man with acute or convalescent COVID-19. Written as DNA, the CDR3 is TGTGCCAGTAGTATTGGGGAAACAGGGAGCCATGGCTACACCTTC. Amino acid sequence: CASSIGETGSHGYTF. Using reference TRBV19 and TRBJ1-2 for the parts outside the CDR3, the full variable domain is DGGITQSPKYLFRKEGQNVTLSCEQNLNHDAMYWYRQDPGQGLRLIYYSQIVNDFQKGDIAEGYSVSREKKESFPLTVTSAQKNPTAFYLCASSIGETGSHGYTFGSGTRLTVV.